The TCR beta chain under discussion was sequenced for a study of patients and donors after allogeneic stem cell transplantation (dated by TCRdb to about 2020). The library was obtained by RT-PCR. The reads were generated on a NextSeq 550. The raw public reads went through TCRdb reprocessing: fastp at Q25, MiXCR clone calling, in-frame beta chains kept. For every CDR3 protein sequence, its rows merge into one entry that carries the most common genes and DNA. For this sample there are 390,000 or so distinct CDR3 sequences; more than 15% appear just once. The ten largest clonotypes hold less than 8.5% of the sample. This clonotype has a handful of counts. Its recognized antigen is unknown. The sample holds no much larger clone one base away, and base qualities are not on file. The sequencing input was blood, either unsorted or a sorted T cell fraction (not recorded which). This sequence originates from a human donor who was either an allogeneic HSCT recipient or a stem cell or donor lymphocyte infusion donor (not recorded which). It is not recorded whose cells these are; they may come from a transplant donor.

The DNA sequence is TGCAGTGCTTACTTCCGGACAGGGTGGGGGAACACTGAAGCTTTCTTT. It is translated as CSAYFRTGWGNTEAFF. Here the chain combines TRBV20-1 and TRBJ1-1, with 8 bases matching TRBD1. The CDR3 sequence holds 16 residues, the cysteine and phenylalanine included. The CDR3 DNA has 48 bases and is translated from base 1. V trim: 5 bases; J trim: 1 base; unmatched bases: 12. CDR1 and CDR2 (DFQATT, SNEGSKA) derive from the germline V gene (reference sequence).